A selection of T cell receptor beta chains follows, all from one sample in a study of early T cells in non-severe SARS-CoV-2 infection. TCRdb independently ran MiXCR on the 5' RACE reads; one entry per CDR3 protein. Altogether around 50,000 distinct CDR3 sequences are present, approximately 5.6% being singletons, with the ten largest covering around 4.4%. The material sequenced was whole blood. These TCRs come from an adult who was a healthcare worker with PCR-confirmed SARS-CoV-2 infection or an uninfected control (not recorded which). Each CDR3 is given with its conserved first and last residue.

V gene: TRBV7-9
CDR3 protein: CASSLFEQFF

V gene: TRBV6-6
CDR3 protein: CASSYGGEQYF

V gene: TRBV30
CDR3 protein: CAWGGTGNEQYF

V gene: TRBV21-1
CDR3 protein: CASTWRERTNTGELFF

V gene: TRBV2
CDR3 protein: CASSVRRDLMNTEAFF

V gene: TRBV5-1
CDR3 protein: CASSYAGTSTYEQYF

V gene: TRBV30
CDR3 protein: CAWSAPGLAATKNIQYF

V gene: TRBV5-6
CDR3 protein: CASSHGGLSSYNEQFF

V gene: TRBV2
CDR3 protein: CASSPGQGRNTIYF

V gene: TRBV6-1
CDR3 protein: CASSERSYSYGYTF

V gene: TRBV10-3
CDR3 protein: CAISSLAGAYEQYF

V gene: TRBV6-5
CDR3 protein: CASSGAGGYYNEQFF

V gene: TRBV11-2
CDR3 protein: CASSLSGAGNTEAFF

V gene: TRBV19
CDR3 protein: CASALEGARSDQYF

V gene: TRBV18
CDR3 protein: CASSPRGQVGETQYF

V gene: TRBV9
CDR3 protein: CASGGNPTSYNEQFF

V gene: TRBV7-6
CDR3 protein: CASRLTGGAYNEQFF

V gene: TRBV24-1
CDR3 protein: CATSDGRVLELFF

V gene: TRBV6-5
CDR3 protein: CASSYGDRGYGYTF